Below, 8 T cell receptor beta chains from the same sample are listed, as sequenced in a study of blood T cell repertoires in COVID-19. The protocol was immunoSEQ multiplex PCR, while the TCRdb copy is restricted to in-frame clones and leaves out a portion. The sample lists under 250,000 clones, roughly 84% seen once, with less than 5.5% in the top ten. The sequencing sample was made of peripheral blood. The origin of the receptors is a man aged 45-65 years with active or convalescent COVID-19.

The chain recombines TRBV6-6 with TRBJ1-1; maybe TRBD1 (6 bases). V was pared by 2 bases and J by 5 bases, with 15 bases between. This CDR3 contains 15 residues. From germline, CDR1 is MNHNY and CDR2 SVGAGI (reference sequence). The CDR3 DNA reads TGTGCCAGCAGTTACGGGGGCGAGGGAGAAACTGAAGCTTTCTTT. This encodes CASSYGGEGETEAFF.

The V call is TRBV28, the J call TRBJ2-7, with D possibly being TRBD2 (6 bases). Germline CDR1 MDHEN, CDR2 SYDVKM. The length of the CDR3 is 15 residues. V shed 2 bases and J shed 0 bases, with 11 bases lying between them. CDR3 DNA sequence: TGTGCCAGCAGTTTAGGCGCGGGGAACTCCTACGAGCAGTACTTC. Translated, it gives CASSLGAGNSYEQYF.

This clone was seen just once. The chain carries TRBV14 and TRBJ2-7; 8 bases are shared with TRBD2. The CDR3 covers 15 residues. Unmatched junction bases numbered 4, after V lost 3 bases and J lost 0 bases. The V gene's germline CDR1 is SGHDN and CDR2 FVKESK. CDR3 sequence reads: CASSHLAGSSYEQYF. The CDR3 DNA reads TGTGCCAGCAGCCATTTAGCGGGGAGCTCCTACGAGCAGTACTTC. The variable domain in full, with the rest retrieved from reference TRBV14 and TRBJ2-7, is EAGVTQFPSHSVIEKGQTVTLRCDPISGHDNLYWYRRVMGKEIKFLLHFVKESKQDESGMPNNRFLAERTGGTYSTLKVQPAELEDSGVYFCASSHLAGSSYEQYFGPGTRLTVT.

The CDR3 loop is CASSFSGTGTEQYF. The CDR3 DNA is TGTGCCAGCAGCTTTTCCGGGACAGGGACCGAGCAGTACTTC. V and J are TRBV7-2 and TRBJ2-7; 9 bases are a match to TRBD1. Looked up from germline, CDR1 is SGHTA and CDR2 is FQGNSA. This CDR3 has 14 amino acids. V lost 3 bases and J lost 6; bases outside the gene matches: 6.

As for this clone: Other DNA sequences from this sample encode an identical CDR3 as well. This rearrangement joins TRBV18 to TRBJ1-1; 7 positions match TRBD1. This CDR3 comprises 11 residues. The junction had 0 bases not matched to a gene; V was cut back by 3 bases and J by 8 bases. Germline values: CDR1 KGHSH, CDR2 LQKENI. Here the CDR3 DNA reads TGTGCCAGCTCACCGACAGGGGAAGCTTTCTTT. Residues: CASSPTGEAFF.

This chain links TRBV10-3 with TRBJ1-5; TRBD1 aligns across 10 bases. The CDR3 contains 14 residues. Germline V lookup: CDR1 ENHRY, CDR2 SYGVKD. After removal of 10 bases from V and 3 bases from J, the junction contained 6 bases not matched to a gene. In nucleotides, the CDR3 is TGTGCCAGCTCCGGGACAGGGGACAATCAGCCCCAGCATTTT. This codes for CASSGTGDNQPQHF.

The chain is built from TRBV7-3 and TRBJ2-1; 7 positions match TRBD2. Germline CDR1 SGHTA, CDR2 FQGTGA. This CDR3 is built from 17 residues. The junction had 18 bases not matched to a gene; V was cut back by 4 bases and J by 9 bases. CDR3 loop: CASSYTTITGGLTEQFF. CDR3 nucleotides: TGTGCCAGCAGCTATACGACTATAACGGGGGGTCTAACTGAGCAGTTCTTC.

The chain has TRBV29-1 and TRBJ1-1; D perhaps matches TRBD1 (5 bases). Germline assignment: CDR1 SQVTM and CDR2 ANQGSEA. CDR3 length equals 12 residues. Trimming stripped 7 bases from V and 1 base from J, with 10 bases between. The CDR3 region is CSGSTANTEAFF. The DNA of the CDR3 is TGCAGCGGGTCGACAGCGAACACTGAAGCTTTCTTT.